This T cell receptor beta chain originates from a study of T-cell memory formation after mild COVID-19. TCR alpha and TCR beta cDNA libraries carrying sample barcodes and UMIs were produced by 5'RACE using constant-segment primers. TCRdb re-analysed the 5' RACE reads in MiXCR, keeping a single row per CDR3 protein. The table records roughly 58,000 distinct CDR3 sequences, more than 9% of them present only once. Germline-derived CDR1 and CDR2 are SGHRS and YFSETQ. V lost 4 bases, J lost 3 bases, and 10 bases stayed unmatched. The CDR3 totals 17 residues. The table lists this clonotype with many counts. Its target is unknown. Study conclusions and caveats: The pre-infection memory compartment contained some responding clones, suggesting cross-reactive memory joined.

The gene calls are TRBV5-1 and TRBJ1-2, with TRBD1 matching over 12 bases. Sequencing was carried out using PBMCs or a T cell subset sorted from them (not recorded which). The clonotype comes from a man between 18 and 29 years old who had mild COVID-19 (a few samples of this study predate the infection). Cell type and time point are not known. The DNA for the CDR3 is TGCGCCAGCAGCCCCCCCGGGACAGGGGGCGCGGACTATGGCTACACCTTC. It specifies CASSPPGTGGADYGYTF.